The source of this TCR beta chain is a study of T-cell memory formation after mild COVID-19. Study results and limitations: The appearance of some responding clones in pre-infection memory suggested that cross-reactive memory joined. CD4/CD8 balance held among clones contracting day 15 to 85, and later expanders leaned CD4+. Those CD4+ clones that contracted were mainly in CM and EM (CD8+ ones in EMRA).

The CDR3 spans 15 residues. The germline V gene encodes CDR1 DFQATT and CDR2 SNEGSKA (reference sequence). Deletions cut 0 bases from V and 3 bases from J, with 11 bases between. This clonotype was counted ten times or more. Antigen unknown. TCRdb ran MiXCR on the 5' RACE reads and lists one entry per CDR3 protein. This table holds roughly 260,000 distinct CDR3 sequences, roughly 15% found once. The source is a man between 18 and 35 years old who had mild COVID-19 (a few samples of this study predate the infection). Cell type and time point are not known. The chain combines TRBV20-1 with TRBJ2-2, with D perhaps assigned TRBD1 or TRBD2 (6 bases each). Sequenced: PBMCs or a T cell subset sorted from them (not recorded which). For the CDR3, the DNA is TGCAGTGCTAGAGATTGGAGGGGGGACACCGGGGAGCTGTTTTTT. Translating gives CSARDWRGDTGELFF.